This T cell receptor beta chain came from a study of T cell responses to AZD1222 COVID-19 vaccine. Study-level findings and limits: The repertoires were collected only after the peak T cell response.

Data came from immunoSEQ multiplex PCR; TCRdb stores just in-frame clones and leaves some out. Among about 150,000 clones listed, about 87% were seen once. Details on this clone: The antigen remains undetermined.

V dropped 4 bases and J dropped 5 bases, with 9 bases sitting between them. CDR1 is MGHRA, CDR2 YSYEKL, per germline. The CDR3 is 13 amino acids. This specimen was peripheral blood, taken on day 0 of AZD1222 vaccination. The chain recombines TRBV4-1 with TRBJ1-5, with no clear D. This clonotype was sampled from an adult in good health. The CDR3 region is CASSRWRDQPQHF. The CDR3 DNA sequence: TGCGCCAGCAGCCGTTGGAGGGATCAGCCCCAGCATTTT.